This T cell receptor (beta chain) was documented in a study of early T cells in non-severe SARS-CoV-2 infection. Study-wide context: Chains from this unsorted whole-blood bulk RNA could not be paired. Study-wide findings and caveats: Using VDJdb, the matching emphasized anti-spike CD8 responses while missing private and CD4 specificities.

In its sample, this clonotype was seen a few times. The antigen is unknown. The TCR library protocol was used to attach unique molecular identifiers. These identifiers were attached to individual cDNA molecules. TCRdb redid the calling of the 5' RACE reads with MiXCR, one entry per CDR3 protein. The data show 100,000 to 130,000 distinct CDR3 sequences, around 10% seen once. With 2 bases removed from V and 0 bases from J, the gap between germline ends came to 4 bases. The germline gives CDR1 LGHDT, CDR2 YNNKEL (reference sequence). The CDR3 covers 14 residues. This rearrangement joins TRBV3-1 to TRBJ2-2; D not certain. The source material was whole blood. This TCR was sampled from an adult who was a healthcare worker with PCR-confirmed SARS-CoV-2 infection or an uninfected control (not recorded which). The CDR3 loop reads CASSQSPNTGELFF. DNA of the CDR3: TGTGCCAGCAGCCAATCGCCGAACACCGGGGAGCTGTTTTTT.